One and the same sample provided the 16 T cell receptor beta chains below, sequenced in a study of blood T cell repertoires in COVID-19. Clones were sequenced by immunoSEQ multiplex PCR, and TCRdb holds only the in-frame ones, with some missing. Here the sample spans a few hundred thousand clones, 70% to 90% being singletons. Sample: PBMCs or T cells enriched from blood (not recorded which). Receptors were obtained from a woman aged 25 to 39 who had recovered from COVID-19.

This clone appeared a single time. The gene calls are TRBV5-1 and TRBJ1-1, with 10 positions matching TRBD1. J gave up 4 bases and V 4 bases, and 4 bases lay outside the gene matches. This CDR3 contains 14 residues. The germline V gene has CDR1 SGHRS and CDR2 YFSETQ. The CDR3 loop reads CASSQDRGPTEAFF. CDR3 coding DNA: TGCGCCAGCAGCCAAGACAGGGGGCCCACTGAAGCTTTCTTT.

The chain combines TRBV4-2 with TRBJ1-4; unclear D gene. This CDR3 contains 16 residues. Trimming left V 1 base short and J 3 bases short, with 12 bases between. The germline V gene has CDR1 LGHNA and CDR2 YNFKEQ. The DNA of the CDR3 is TGTGCCAGCAGCCAAGGACCTCATGCGGCTAATGAAAAACTGTTTTTT. This sequence encodes CASSQGPHAANEKLFF.

The chain carries TRBV3-1 (or the pseudogene TRBV3-2) and TRBJ1-2; TRBD1 might be the D (6 bases). The V gene lost 4 bases and the J gene lost 4 bases, with 16 bases spanning the gap. This CDR3 is built from 15 residues. Germline CDR1 LGHDT, CDR2 YNNKEL (reference sequence). The CDR3 DNA reads as TGTGCCAGCAGCCCCCTACCACAGGGACGCTATGGCTACACCTTC. Amino acids: CASSPLPQGRYGYTF.

The V gene is TRBV4-3, the J gene TRBJ2-5; TRBD2 might be the D (5 bases). CDR3 length: 18 amino acids. Germline-derived CDR1 and CDR2 are LGHNA and YSLEER. The germline V and J ends were trimmed by 0 bases and 3 bases, with 20 bases remaining between them. The CDR3 protein is CASSQDWQEVGWKETQYF. The CDR3 nucleotides read TGCGCCAGCAGCCAAGATTGGCAGGAGGTCGGTTGGAAAGAGACCCAGTACTTC.

This chain links TRBV10-3 with TRBJ2-7, with D possibly being TRBD1 (6 bases). Germline CDR1 is ENHRY and CDR2 is SYGVKD. The ends were cut back, 2 bases at V and 6 bases at J, with 11 bases in the middle. This CDR3 has 13 residues. CDR3 in DNA: TGTGCCATCAGTGAGCCAAACAGGGTCGAGCAGTACTTC. It translates to CAISEPNRVEQYF.

The CDR3 nucleotides read TGTGCCAGCAGAGTTTCTAGACAAGCTTTCTTT. This sequence encodes CASRVSRQAFF. The chain has TRBV11-2 and TRBJ1-1; D gene ambiguous. This CDR3 comprises 11 residues. Germline-derived CDR1 and CDR2 are SGHAT and FQNNGV. V shed 6 bases and J shed 9 bases, with 11 bases lying between them.

As for this clone: Other DNA sequences from this sample encode an identical CDR3 as well. This chain's CDR3 is CASSQVDSYYGYTF. DNA for the CDR3: TGTGCCAGCAGCCAAGTGGACAGCTACTATGGCTACACCTTC. V and J are TRBV3-1 (or the pseudogene TRBV3-2) and TRBJ1-2, with D possibly TRBD1 on 6 matching bases. This CDR3 contains 14 residues. Germline V gene sequence: CDR1 LGHDT, CDR2 YNNKEL (reference sequence). Trimming cost V 1 base and J 3 bases, with 9 bases left between them.

In DNA, the CDR3 is TGCGCCAGCAGCCCCGCGACAGGGGCAGGGGAAAAACTGTTTTTT. As protein: CASSPATGAGEKLFF. The genes are TRBV5-1 and TRBJ1-4; 8 bases are a match to TRBD1. Per germline, CDR1 SGHRS and CDR2 YFSETQ. This CDR3 has 15 amino acids. V lost 4 bases, J lost 8 bases, and 10 bases stayed unmatched. Full variable domain (remainder filled in from reference TRBV5-1 and TRBJ1-4): KAGVTQTPRYLIKTRGQQVTLSCSPISGHRSVSWYQQTPGQGLQFLFEYFSETQRNKGNFPGRFSGRQFSNSRSEMNVSTLELGDSALYLCASSPATGAGEKLFFGSGTQLSVL.

Written as DNA, the CDR3 is TGTGCCATCAGTGAGTCGCCGGGAACGGGCTATGGCTACACCTTC. As protein: CAISESPGTGYGYTF. The chain recombines TRBV10-3 with TRBJ1-2; D gene ambiguous. This CDR3 comprises 15 residues. Germline CDR1 is ENHRY and CDR2 is SYGVKD. V was clipped by 0 bases and J by 4 bases, with 12 bases between them.

This sequence joins TRBV12-3 or TRBV12-4 and TRBJ2-3; D remains unclear. The V end was cut by 5 bases, the J end by 7 bases, with 13 bases between. CDR3 length equals 13 residues. The CDR3, as DNA: TGTGCCAGCAGTCCGACAAAGCACTATACGCAGTATTTT. This encodes CASSPTKHYTQYF.

The J gene is TRBJ2-1, the V gene TRBV5-6, with 8 bases fitting TRBD1. This CDR3 has 13 residues. After removal of 4 bases from V and 4 bases from J, the junction contained 1 base not matched to a gene. The V gene's germline CDR1 is SGHDT and CDR2 YYEEEE. The CDR3 protein is CASSDRGYNEQFF. In DNA form, the CDR3 reads TGTGCCAGCAGCGACAGGGGTTACAATGAGCAGTTCTTC.

This clone showed up just once. The V and J genes are TRBV11-2 and TRBJ1-2; no reliable D call. The CDR3 totals 12 residues. Deletions cut 1 base from V and 5 bases from J, with 5 bases between. Germline values: CDR1 SGHAT, CDR2 FQNNGV. The CDR3 sequence: CASSLGGYGYTF. The CDR3 coding sequence is TGTGCCAGCAGCTTAGGCGGTTATGGCTACACCTTC. The variable domain in full, completed from reference TRBV11-2 and TRBJ1-2, reads EAGVAQSPRYKIIEKRQSVAFWCNPISGHATLYWYQQILGQGPKLLIQFQNNGVVDDSQLPKDRFSAERLKGVDSTLKIQPAKLEDSAVYLCASSLGGYGYTFGSGTRLTVV.

The genes are TRBV5-1 and TRBJ1-6; no clear D. The CDR3 has 14 amino acids. V lost 2 bases and J 8 bases, leaving 11 bases between the germline ends. Germline V CDR1 and CDR2: SGHRS, YFSETQ. The CDR3, as DNA: TGCGCCAGCAGCTTCGGAGATTTGGATTCACCCCTCCACTTT. Protein product: CASSFGDLDSPLHF.

The genes are TRBV6-2 or TRBV6-3 and TRBJ2-3, with TRBD2 matching 7 bases. Unmatched junction bases numbered 6, after V lost 6 bases and J lost 3 bases. The CDR3 is made up of 14 amino acids. From germline, CDR1 is MNHEY and CDR2 SVGEGT. The CDR3 coding sequence is TGTGCCAGCAGCCCCAGCGGGAAGACAGATACGCAGTATTTT. Translating it yields CASSPSGKTDTQYF.

This chain uses TRBV11-1 with TRBJ2-1; TRBD2 aligns across 8 bases. Germline CDR1 SGHAT, CDR2 FQDESV (reference sequence). The junction had 7 bases not matched to a gene; V was cut back by 5 bases and J by 4 bases. The CDR3 totals 15 residues. CDR3 sequence reads: CASSRSGGRYNEQFF. The CDR3 nucleotides are TGTGCCAGCAGCCGGTCGGGGGGGCGATACAATGAGCAGTTCTTC.

The CDR3 DNA sequence: TGCGCCAGCAGCTACCCAGCGGGGCGACTACGTGAGCAGTACTTC. Translating gives CASSYPAGRLREQYF. The chain uses TRBV5-1 and TRBJ2-7; 7 nucleotides align to TRBD2. Looked up from germline, CDR1 is SGHRS and CDR2 is YFSETQ. The CDR3 consists of 15 residues. Trimming at V came to 3 bases and at J to 7 bases, leaving 13 bases not matched to a gene.